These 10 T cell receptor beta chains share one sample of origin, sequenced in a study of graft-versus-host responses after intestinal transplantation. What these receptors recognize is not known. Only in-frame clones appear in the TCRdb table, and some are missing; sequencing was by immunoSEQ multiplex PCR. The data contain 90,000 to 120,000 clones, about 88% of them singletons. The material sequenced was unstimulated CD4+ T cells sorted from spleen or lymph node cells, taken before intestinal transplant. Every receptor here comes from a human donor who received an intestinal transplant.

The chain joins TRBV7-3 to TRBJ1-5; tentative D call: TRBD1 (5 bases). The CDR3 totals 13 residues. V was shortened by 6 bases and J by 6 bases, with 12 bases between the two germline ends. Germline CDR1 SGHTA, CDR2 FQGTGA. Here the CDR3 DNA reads TGTGCCAGCAGTTCCCGGGGGGGTCAGCCCCAGCATTTT. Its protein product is CASSSRGGQPQHF.

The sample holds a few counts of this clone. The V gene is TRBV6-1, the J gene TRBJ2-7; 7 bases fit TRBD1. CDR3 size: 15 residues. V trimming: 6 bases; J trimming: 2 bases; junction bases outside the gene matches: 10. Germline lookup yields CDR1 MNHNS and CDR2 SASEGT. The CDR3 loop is CASSDLRGIPYEQYF. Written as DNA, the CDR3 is TGTGCCAGCAGCGACCTCAGGGGGATTCCCTACGAGCAGTACTTC.

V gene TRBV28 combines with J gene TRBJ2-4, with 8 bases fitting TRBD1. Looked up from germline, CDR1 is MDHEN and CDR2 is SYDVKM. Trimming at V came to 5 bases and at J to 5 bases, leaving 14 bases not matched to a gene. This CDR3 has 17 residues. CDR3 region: CASSRQGQITSQNIQYF. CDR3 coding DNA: TGTGCCAGCAGTAGACAGGGGCAAATTACTAGCCAAAACATTCAGTACTTC.

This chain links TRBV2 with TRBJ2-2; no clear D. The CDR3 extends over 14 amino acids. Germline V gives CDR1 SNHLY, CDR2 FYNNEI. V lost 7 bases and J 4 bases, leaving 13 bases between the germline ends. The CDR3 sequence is CASKILGGTGELFF. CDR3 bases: TGTGCCAGCAAGATCCTCGGCGGCACCGGGGAGCTGTTTTTT. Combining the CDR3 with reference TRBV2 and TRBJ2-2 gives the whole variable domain EPEVTQTPSHQVTQMGQEVILRCVPISNHLYFYWYRQILGQKVEFLVSFYNNEISEKSEIFDDQFSVERPDGSNFTLKIRSTKLEDSAMYFCASKILGGTGELFFGEGSRLTVL.

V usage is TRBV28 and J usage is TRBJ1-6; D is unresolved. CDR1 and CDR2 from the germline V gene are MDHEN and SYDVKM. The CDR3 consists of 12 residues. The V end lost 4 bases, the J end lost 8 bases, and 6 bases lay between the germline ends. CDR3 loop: CASSWTYSPLHF. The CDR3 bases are TGTGCCAGCAGTTGGACCTATTCACCCCTCCACTTT.

CDR3 sequence (DNA): TGTGCCAGCAGTGCCCTAGCGGGCCGAAGCTACAATGAGCAGTTCTTC. Its protein product is CASSALAGRSYNEQFF. The chain recombines TRBV2 with TRBJ2-1; the match to TRBD2 covers 8 bases. This CDR3 is built from 16 residues. Germline V CDR1 and CDR2: SNHLY, FYNNEI. Trimming took 4 bases from V and 3 from J; bases not matched to a gene: 8. Drawing the rest from reference TRBV2 and TRBJ2-1, the complete variable domain is EPEVTQTPSHQVTQMGQEVILRCVPISNHLYFYWYRQILGQKVEFLVSFYNNEISEKSEIFDDQFSVERPDGSNFTLKIRSTKLEDSAMYFCASSALAGRSYNEQFFGPGTRLTVL.

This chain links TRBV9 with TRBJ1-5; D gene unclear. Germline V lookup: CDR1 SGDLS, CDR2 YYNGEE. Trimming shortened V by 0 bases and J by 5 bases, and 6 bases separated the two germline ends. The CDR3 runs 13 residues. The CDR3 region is CASSVDTDQPQHF. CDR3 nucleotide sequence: TGTGCCAGCAGCGTAGACACCGATCAGCCCCAGCATTTT.

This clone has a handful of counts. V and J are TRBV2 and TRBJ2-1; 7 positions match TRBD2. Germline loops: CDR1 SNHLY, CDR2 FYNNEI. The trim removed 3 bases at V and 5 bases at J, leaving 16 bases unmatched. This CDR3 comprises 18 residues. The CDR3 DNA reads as TGTGCCAGCAGTGAGGTGTCTGGCGGGAGCTGGGGTAACAATGAGCAGTTCTTC. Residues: CASSEVSGGSWGNNEQFF. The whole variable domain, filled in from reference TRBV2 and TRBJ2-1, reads EPEVTQTPSHQVTQMGQEVILRCVPISNHLYFYWYRQILGQKVEFLVSFYNNEISEKSEIFDDQFSVERPDGSNFTLKIRSTKLEDSAMYFCASSEVSGGSWGNNEQFFGPGTRLTVL.

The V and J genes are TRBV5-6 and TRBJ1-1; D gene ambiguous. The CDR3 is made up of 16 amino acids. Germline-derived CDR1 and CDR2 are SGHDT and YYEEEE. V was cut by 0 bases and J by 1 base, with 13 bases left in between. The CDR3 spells CASSLAGSPANTEAFF. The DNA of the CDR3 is TGTGCCAGCAGCTTGGCCGGATCCCCCGCGAACACTGAAGCTTTCTTT.

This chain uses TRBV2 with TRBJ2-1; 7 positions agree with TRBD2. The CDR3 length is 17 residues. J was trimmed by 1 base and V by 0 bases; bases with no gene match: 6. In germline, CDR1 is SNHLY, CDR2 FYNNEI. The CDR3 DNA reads TGTGCCAGCAGTGAAGCGAGTAGCGGGTCTTCCTACAATGAGCAGTTCTTC. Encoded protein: CASSEASSGSSYNEQFF.